This entry lists 21 T cell receptor beta chains sequenced from one sample in a study of blood T cells in healthy people across ages. Then a second PCR, running roughly 7 to 11 cycles, was carried out with a sample-barcoded 5' primer and a J-beta primer mix. Using its own MiXCR run on the 5' RACE reads, TCRdb lists one record per CDR3 protein. The table lists 1.5 million to 2 million distinct CDR3 sequences, about 50% of them singletons, with 2.1% in the top ten. What was sequenced was blood. These receptors all stem from a woman aged 40 to 50 in good health.

The chain employs TRBV6-1 and TRBJ2-2; possible D gene TRBD2, 5 bases. V gave up 7 bases and J gave up 5 bases, with 11 bases separating them. Germline V lookup: CDR1 MNHNS, CDR2 SASEGT. The CDR3 runs to 13 residues. CDR3 DNA: TGTGCCAGCAACGAACTAGGGACCGGGGAGCTGTTTTTT. Residues: CASNELGTGELFF.

The table lists this clonotype with a few counts. The chain employs TRBV5-6 and TRBJ2-3; D might be TRBD2 (6 bases). Germline V gene data show CDR1 as SGHDT and CDR2 as YYEEEE. This CDR3 has 15 residues. With 5 bases removed from V and 0 bases from J, the gap between germline ends came to 13 bases. The chain's CDR3 is CASRTWGTSTDTQYF. The CDR3 nucleotides are TGTGCCAGCAGGACCTGGGGGACTAGCACAGATACGCAGTATTTT. The variable domain in full, with the rest retrieved from reference TRBV5-6 and TRBJ2-3, is DAGVTQSPTHLIKTRGQQVTLRCSPKSGHDTVSWYQQALGQGPQFIFQYYEEEERQRGNFPDRFSGHQFPNYSSELNVNALLLGDSALYLCASRTWGTSTDTQYFGPGTRLTVL.

The J gene is TRBJ2-1, the V gene TRBV29-1; TRBD2 aligns across 7 bases. Germline V gene data show CDR1 as SQVTM and CDR2 as ANQGSEA. The CDR3 has 16 amino acids. After removal of 0 bases from V and 6 bases from J, the junction contained 11 bases not matched to a gene. The CDR3 DNA reads as TGCAGCGTTGAAGACCCTACGGGGGGTCCTTTCAATGAGCAGTTCTTC. It is translated as CSVEDPTGGPFNEQFF.

This clonotype was found a few times. V and J are TRBV7-9 and TRBJ2-3; TRBD2 is a possible D gene (5 bases). Trimming cost V 5 bases and J 11 bases, with 14 bases left between them. The CDR3 has 12 residues. Germline V gives CDR1 SEHNR, CDR2 FQNEAQ (reference sequence). The CDR3 DNA is TGTGCCAGCAGCCCGGAGAGTGCGGGGCAGTATTTT. Translated, it gives CASSPESAGQYF.

This clonotype was seen only a few times. This chain links TRBV14 with TRBJ2-3, with D unclear. Trimming left V 6 bases short and J 0 bases short, with 7 bases between. This CDR3 spans 13 amino acids. Looked up from germline, CDR1 is SGHDN and CDR2 is FVKESK. The CDR3 bases are TGTGCCAGCAGGAAACAGAGCACAGATACGCAGTATTTT. Its protein product is CASRKQSTDTQYF.

CDR3 sequence reads: CASSSFMNSIRQETQYF. The CDR3 nucleotides are TGTGCCAGCAGCTCCTTTATGAACAGTATCAGGCAAGAGACCCAGTACTTC. The V call is TRBV6-2 or TRBV6-3, the J call TRBJ2-5; the D is unclear. This CDR3 comprises 17 residues. The germline V gene encodes CDR1 MNHEY and CDR2 SVGEGT. V lost 6 bases and J lost 2, with 22 bases in between.

This clonotype was picked up many times. The chain recombines TRBV28 with TRBJ2-7; D call uncertain. Trimming took off 3 bases at V and 4 bases at J, with 10 bases between the two ends. The CDR3 length is 13 residues. In germline, CDR1 is MDHEN, CDR2 SYDVKM. The CDR3 is CASSFIGSYEQYF. The DNA for the CDR3 is TGTGCCAGCAGTTTCATCGGGTCGTACGAGCAGTACTTC.

With respect to this clonotype: The junction does not match germline at one end; this may be a read error. V and J are TRBV7-7 and TRBJ2-3; D call uncertain. The CDR3 covers 15 residues. Germline V gene data show CDR1 as SSHAT and CDR2 as FNYEAQ (reference sequence). This chain's CDR3 is CASSLEVSSTDTQYF. DNA for the CDR3: TGTGCTAGCAGCTTAGAAGTATCTAGCACAGATACGCAGTATTTT. Full variable domain (rest looked up from reference TRBV7-7 and TRBJ2-3): GAGVSQSPRYKVTKRGQDVTLRCDPISSHATLYWYQQALGQGPEFLTYFNYEAQPDKSGLPSDRFSAERPEGSISTLTIQRTEQRDSAMYRCASSLEVSSTDTQYFGPGTRLTVL.

The chain combines TRBV7-2 with TRBJ2-7; 8 bases line up with TRBD2. Unmatched junction bases numbered 5, after V lost 4 bases and J lost 6 bases. The CDR3 runs 13 residues. Per the germline V gene, CDR1 is SGHTA and CDR2 is FQGNSA. The CDR3 region has the DNA TGTGCCAGCAGCTCCCGCGGGGGGTGCGAGCAGTACTTC. The encoded protein is CASSSRGGCEQYF.

In the case of this clonotype: It may be a read error: a sequence one base away is much more abundant. V is TRBV7-9 and J is TRBJ1-2; D not resolved. Germline CDR1 and CDR2: SEHNR and FQNEAQ (reference sequence). The ends were cut back, 5 bases at V and 7 bases at J, with 20 bases in the middle. The CDR3 loop spans 15 amino acids. The CDR3 DNA follows: TGTGCCAGCAGCATTTCGTCCTTCAGTGGGTCTGGCTACACCTTC. Protein sequence: CASSISSFSGSGYTF.

The chain is built from TRBV4-1 and TRBJ2-7; D ambiguous. Trimming left V 3 bases short and J 2 bases short, with 11 bases between. The V gene's germline CDR1 is MGHRA and CDR2 YSYEKL. The CDR3 totals 14 residues. CDR3 nucleotide sequence: TGCGCCAGCAGCCAGGCCTCGACAACCTACGAGCAGTACTTC. This codes for CASSQASTTYEQYF.

The gene calls are TRBV7-8 and TRBJ2-1; D tentatively fits TRBD1 or TRBD2 (5 bases each). The germline CDR1 and CDR2 sequences are SGHVS and FQNEAQ. CDR3 length equals 17 residues. The V and J ends lost 4 bases and 2 bases respectively, with 18 bases between them. For the CDR3, the DNA is TGTGCCAGCAGCTCATCGACCGGGACGTTTACCTACAATGAGCAGTTCTTC. Its protein is CASSSSTGTFTYNEQFF.

The rearrangement links TRBV5-1 to TRBJ2-1; TRBD1 agrees at 11 bases. This CDR3 is 16 amino acids long. The V gene end was trimmed by 4 bases and the J gene end by 0 bases; junction bases not matched to a gene: 3. The germline CDR1 and CDR2 sequences are SGHRS and YFSETQ. The CDR3 spells CASSTGQGASYNEQFF. In DNA, the CDR3 is TGCGCCAGCAGCACCGGACAGGGGGCCTCCTACAATGAGCAGTTCTTC.

The sample holds a few counts of this clonotype. The rearrangement uses TRBV29-1 and TRBJ2-3; D assignment may be TRBD1 or TRBD2 (5 bases each). The length of the CDR3 is 13 residues. Deletions cut 8 bases from V and 1 base from J, with 13 bases between. Germline CDR1 reads SQVTM; CDR2 reads ANQGSEA. The CDR3 spells CSTEGLGTDTQYF. The CDR3 coding sequence is TGCAGCACTGAGGGGTTAGGCACAGATACGCAGTATTTT.

In its sample, this clonotype was seen a few times. The chain couples TRBV4-3 to TRBJ2-4; D is possibly TRBD1 (6 bases). The CDR3 is 15 residues long. With 4 bases removed from V and 15 bases from J, the gap between germline ends came to 25 bases. Germline CDR1 reads LGHNA; CDR2 reads YSLEER. DNA for the CDR3: TGCGCCAGCAGCCCCCGGGACAAAGGGGCCGCCAGTTTGTACTTC. Its translation is CASSPRDKGAASLYF.

The rearrangement joins TRBV7-2 to TRBJ2-1; D may be TRBD1 (6 bases). V lost 4 bases and J 2 bases, leaving 12 bases between the germline ends. Germline assignment: CDR1 SGHTA and CDR2 FQGNSA. There are 15 residues in the CDR3. CDR3 sequence: CASSSRGPPYNEQFF. In DNA form, the CDR3 reads TGTGCCAGCAGCTCCAGGGGACCTCCCTACAATGAGCAGTTCTTC.

J is TRBJ2-5 and V is TRBV27; TRBD1 or TRBD2 may be the D gene (5 bases each). The J call may be incorrect, as the DNA end agrees better with TRBJ2-7. The CDR3 has 15 amino acids. Per the germline V gene, CDR1 is MNHEY and CDR2 is SMNVEV (reference sequence). The CDR3 nucleotides are TGTGCCAGCAGTTTCCCAGGGAGAAGCGTCTACGAGCAGTACTTC. Translating gives CASSFPGRSVYEQYF.

This chain links TRBV28 with TRBJ2-3; TRBD1 matches 8 bases. The V gene's germline CDR1 is MDHEN and CDR2 SYDVKM. Trimming at V came to 9 bases and at J to 2 bases, leaving 10 bases not matched to a gene. The CDR3 runs to 15 residues. This CDR3 reads CASRPTGVNTDTQYF. In DNA form, the CDR3 reads TGTGCCAGTAGGCCGACAGGGGTTAACACAGATACGCAGTATTTT.

This chain uses TRBV5-1 with TRBJ2-1; unclear D gene. CDR3 length: 15 amino acids. Trimming took off 1 base at V and 2 bases at J, with 10 bases between the two ends. The germline V gene encodes CDR1 SGHRS and CDR2 YFSETQ. The CDR3 nucleotides read TGCGCCAGCAGCTTGTCCGACGCAGCCTACAATGAGCAGTTCTTC. It is translated as CASSLSDAAYNEQFF.

This clonotype was seen only a few times. The rearrangement links TRBV6-6 to TRBJ1-6, with D uncertain. Trimming pared 10 bases from V and 7 bases from J, leaving 11 bases between. The germline CDR1 and CDR2 sequences are MNHNY and SVGAGI (reference sequence). CDR3 length equals 12 residues. CDR3 residues: CAIRGNNSPLHF. The DNA for the CDR3 is TGTGCCATACGGGGAAACAATTCACCCCTCCACTTT.

The V and J genes are TRBV11-2 and TRBJ2-1; weak D call: TRBD2 (5 bases). The CDR3 consists of 16 residues. The germline gives CDR1 SGHAT, CDR2 FQNNGV. V lost 5 bases and J lost 0, with 14 bases in between. The chain's CDR3 is CASSPDWTLSYNEQFF. The DNA of the CDR3 is TGTGCCAGCAGCCCGGACTGGACCCTCTCCTACAATGAGCAGTTCTTC.